The T cell receptor (beta chain) under discussion was sequenced for a study of CD8+ T cells in alopecia areata. Germline V gives CDR1 MDHEN, CDR2 SYDVKM. V gave up 4 bases and J gave up 1 base, with 11 bases separating them. This CDR3 spans 14 amino acids. Specimens obtained from alopecia areata patients comprised lesional scalp punch biopsies and peripheral blood. Sorted out of PBMCs were CD4+ T cells and CD8+ T cells. Investigators isolated RNA and reverse transcribed it into cDNA to act as the sequencing template. Method: immunoSEQ multiplex PCR; TCRdb's copy keeps in-frame clones and lacks some. Of fewer than 100,000 clones in the sample, roughly 42% were seen once. Overall study results and limits: In scalp samples, resident alphabeta T cells of normal skin are also sequenced.

This clone was observed a handful of times. What it recognizes is unknown. The sequenced sample was CD4+ T cells sorted from blood. The TCR comes from a human donor with alopecia areata. The gene calls are TRBV28 and TRBJ2-7, with D tentatively TRBD1 (6 bases). The CDR3 spells CASSSPRGSYEQYF. CDR3 coding DNA: TGTGCCAGCAGTTCGCCCAGGGGTTCCTACGAGCAGTACTTC.